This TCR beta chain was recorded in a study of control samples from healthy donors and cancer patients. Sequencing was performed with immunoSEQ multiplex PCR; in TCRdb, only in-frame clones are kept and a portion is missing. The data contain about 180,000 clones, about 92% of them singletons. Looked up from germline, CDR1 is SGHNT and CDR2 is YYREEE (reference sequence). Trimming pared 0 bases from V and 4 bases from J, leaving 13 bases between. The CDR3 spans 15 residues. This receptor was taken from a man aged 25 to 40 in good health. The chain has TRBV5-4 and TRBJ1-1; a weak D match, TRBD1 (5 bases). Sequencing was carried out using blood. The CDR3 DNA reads TGTGCCAGCAGCTTGGATAAGGGGTGGGGCACTGAAGCTTTCTTT. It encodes CASSLDKGWGTEAFF.